This passage covers 3 T cell receptor beta chains from one sample sequenced in a study of T cell changes during pregnancy in multiple sclerosis. The table came from immunoSEQ multiplex PCR; TCRdb's copy has only in-frame clones and leaves some out. The sample shows 35,000 to 45,000 clones, roughly nine tenths of them seen only once. This sample comprised peripheral blood, obtained before pregnancy. These receptors all come from a female donor with multiple sclerosis, enrolled in a pregnancy study.

The V gene is TRBV6-6, the J gene TRBJ2-3; 7 bases agree with TRBD1. Germline CDR1 and CDR2: MNHNY and SVGAGI (reference sequence). The CDR3 has 16 amino acids. V lost 0 bases, J lost 4 bases, and 7 bases stayed unmatched. In nucleotides, the CDR3 is TGTGCCAGCAGTTACTCGACAGGGTTGGATGCAGATACGCAGTATTTT. It yields the protein CASSYSTGLDADTQYF.

J is TRBJ1-4 and V is TRBV11-2, with TRBD1 matching 9 bases. Per germline, CDR1 SGHAT and CDR2 FQNNGV. The CDR3 has 16 amino acids. The V gene end was trimmed by 1 base and the J gene end by 7 bases; junction bases not matched to a gene: 7. CDR3 nucleotide sequence: TGTGCCAGCAGCTTAGCCGGACAGGGGTTGGGTGAAAAACTGTTTTTT. Translating it yields CASSLAGQGLGEKLFF.

V gene TRBV7-9 combines with J gene TRBJ2-5; 9 bases match TRBD1. The CDR3 length is 15 residues. The junction had 5 bases not matched to a gene; V was cut back by 4 bases and J by 2 bases. CDR1 is SEHNR and CDR2 is FQNEAQ in the germline V gene (reference sequence). The CDR3 loop is CASSSGQGWQETQYF. The CDR3 DNA reads as TGTGCCAGCAGCTCGGGACAGGGTTGGCAAGAGACCCAGTACTTC.